Listed here are 5 T cell receptor beta chains from one sample, sequenced in a study of graft-versus-host responses after intestinal transplantation. The protocol was immunoSEQ multiplex PCR, while the TCRdb copy is restricted to in-frame clones and leaves out a portion. The sample holds more than 90,000 clones, more than 85% seen once. These TCRs' antigens remain unknown. The sample consisted of unstimulated CD8+ T cells sorted from spleen or lymph node cells, taken before transplant. All receptors derive from a human donor who was the organ donor for an intestinal transplant.

The gene calls are TRBV7-9 and TRBJ2-1; 7 bases map to TRBD1. The germline gives CDR1 SEHNR, CDR2 FQNEAQ (reference sequence). The CDR3 is made up of 14 amino acids. Losses at the gene ends were 5 bases for V and 5 bases for J; bases not matched to a gene: 6. For the CDR3, the DNA is TGTGCCAGCAGCGTAGGGGGCCCTAACAATGAGCAGTTCTTC. This encodes CASSVGGPNNEQFF.

This sequence joins TRBV4-1 and TRBJ2-3; D gene ambiguous. Germline CDR1 MGHRA, CDR2 YSYEKL. This CDR3 region has 15 residues. Between the trimmed V and J ends, which lost 0 bases and 6 bases, there was a span of 13 bases. CDR3 sequence reads: CASSQEPGSSDTQYF. The CDR3 DNA is TGCGCCAGCAGCCAAGAGCCCGGCTCCTCGGATACGCAGTATTTT.

V is TRBV18 and J is TRBJ2-7; no definite D call. The CDR3 loop spans 14 amino acids. Trimming pared 1 base from V and 4 bases from J, leaving 11 bases between. The germline V gene encodes CDR1 KGHSH and CDR2 LQKENI. The CDR3 region has the DNA TGTGCCAGCTCACCACTGAGTAGAAATTACGAGCAGTACTTC. It yields the protein CASSPLSRNYEQYF. The whole variable domain, filled in from reference TRBV18 and TRBJ2-7, reads NAGVMQNPRHLVRRRGQEARLRCSPMKGHSHVYWYRQLPEEGLKFMVYLQKENIIDESGMPKERFSAEFPKEGPSILRIQQVVRGDSAAYFCASSPLSRNYEQYFGPGTRLTVT.

V and J are TRBV5-6 and TRBJ2-5, with no clear D. In germline, CDR1 is SGHDT, CDR2 YYEEEE. V lost 4 bases, J lost 1 base, and 11 bases lay in between. The CDR3 totals 14 residues. In DNA, the CDR3 is TGTGCCAGCAGCCTCGGTTTAGCCCAAGAGACCCAGTACTTC. It is translated as CASSLGLAQETQYF.

V gene TRBV6-4 combines with J gene TRBJ2-1, with 9 bases identical to TRBD1. Per the germline V gene, CDR1 is MRHNA and CDR2 is SNTAGT. J gave up 6 bases and V 6 bases, and 9 bases lay outside the gene matches. The CDR3 is 15 residues long. CDR3 DNA: TGTGCCAGCAGCCCCGGGACAGGGATTGGCAATGAGCAGTTCTTC. Residues: CASSPGTGIGNEQFF.